Below are 30 T cell receptor beta chains sequenced from a single sample in a study of T-cell reconstitution after alpha-beta-depleted transplantation in children. Unique molecular identifiers were incorporated when the TCRbeta library was constructed. Each CDR3 protein gets one entry after TCRdb re-called the PCR reads with MiXCR. The repertoire holds 600,000 to 700,000 distinct CDR3 sequences, with 13% as singletons. Sequenced material: PBMCs, taken before TCRalphabeta/CD19-depleted stem cell transplant. These receptors came from a girl aged 2 to 9 with congenital amegakaryocytic thrombocytopenia, due to receive a stem cell transplant.

A few counts support this clonotype. A junction end diverges from the germline sequence, so it may reflect a read error. The chain has TRBV15 and TRBJ2-1; a possible D gene is TRBD2 (5 bases). This CDR3 is built from 16 residues. The germline V gene has CDR1 LNHNV and CDR2 YYDKDF (reference sequence). The DNA of the CDR3 is TGTCCCACCAGCAGAGAATTGACTACCAGTCTCAACGAGCAGTTCTTC. Protein product: CPTSRELTTSLNEQFF.

This chain connects TRBV7-8 to TRBJ2-3; TRBD2 might be the D (5 bases). The CDR3 is made up of 17 amino acids. Trimming cost V 1 base and J 2 bases, with 16 bases left between them. Germline CDR1 is SGHVS and CDR2 is FQNEAQ. As DNA, the CDR3 is TGTGCCAGCAGCTTAGAATATGTTGGCGGGCTCACAGATACGCAGTATTTT. Its protein is CASSLEYVGGLTDTQYF.

In its sample, this clonotype was seen many times. J is TRBJ2-7 and V is TRBV20-1, with TRBD1 identical over 9 bases. Germline CDR1 DFQATT, CDR2 SNEGSKA (reference sequence). Trimming removed 3 bases from V and 2 bases from J; junction bases left unmatched: 5. CDR3 size: 14 residues. The CDR3 reads CSARGTGGPYEQYF. In DNA form, the CDR3 reads TGCAGTGCTAGGGGTACAGGGGGCCCCTACGAGCAGTACTTC.

This clonotype was seen many times. J is TRBJ2-3 and V is TRBV5-1; the D is unclear. In germline, CDR1 is SGHRS, CDR2 YFSETQ. V dropped 4 bases and J dropped 7 bases, with 10 bases sitting between them. The CDR3 is 12 amino acids. The CDR3 reads CASSVYFYTQYF. CDR3 nucleotide sequence: TGCGCCAGCAGCGTTTACTTTTATACGCAGTATTTT. The full variable domain, in which reference TRBV5-1 and TRBJ2-3 provide the parts outside the CDR3, is KAGVTQTPRYLIKTRGQQVTLSCSPISGHRSVSWYQQTPGQGLQFLFEYFSETQRNKGNFPGRFSGRQFSNSRSEMNVSTLELGDSALYLCASSVYFYTQYFGPGTRLTVL.

The rearrangement uses TRBV3-1 and TRBJ2-1; a weak D match, TRBD2 (7 bases). The V end lost 4 bases, the J end lost 12 bases, and 16 bases lay between the germline ends. The CDR3 sequence is 13 residues long. Germline assignment: CDR1 LGHDT and CDR2 YNNKEL (reference sequence). For the CDR3, the DNA is TGTGCCAGCAGCCTTCAACTAGGGGGGGGGCAGTTCTTC. It codes for CASSLQLGGGQFF.

This clonotype was seen repeatedly, ten times or more. One junction end does not reproduce the germline sequence, and a read error may be involved. V and J are TRBV7-9 and TRBJ2-1; the match to TRBD2 covers 9 bases. The CDR3 runs to 13 residues. Per the germline V gene, CDR1 is SEHNR and CDR2 is FQNEAQ (reference sequence). CDR3 residues: CASSLAGPDEQFF. As DNA, the CDR3 is TGTGCCAGCAGCCTAGCGGGACCGGATGAGCAGTTCTTC.

This clonotype was recorded a few times. V and J are TRBV29-1 and TRBJ1-2; possible D gene TRBD1, 6 bases. CDR3 length equals 13 residues. Germline V lookup: CDR1 SQVTM, CDR2 ANQGSEA. Deletions cut 6 bases from V and 4 bases from J, with 15 bases between. The CDR3 reads CSVDHAGAYGYTF. The CDR3 DNA reads TGCAGCGTGGACCATGCAGGGGCCTATGGCTACACCTTC.

The CDR3 nucleotides read TGTGCCTGGAGCCTGGAGGGCCGAGAGACCCAGTACTTC. Its protein product is CAWSLEGRETQYF. V is TRBV30 and J is TRBJ2-5, with D possibly being TRBD2 (6 bases). In germline, CDR1 is GTSNPN, CDR2 SVGIG (reference sequence). The V end lost 3 bases, the J end lost 4 bases, and 12 bases lay between the germline ends. The CDR3 contains 13 residues.

This clonotype was observed a few times. The chain recombines TRBV7-6 with TRBJ2-1, with 8 bases lining up with TRBD2. V lost 5 bases and J lost 2; bases outside the gene matches: 14. This CDR3 is 18 amino acids long. The germline V gene has CDR1 SGHVS and CDR2 FNYEAQ. The CDR3 DNA reads as TGTGCCAGCAGCCAAAAAACTAGCGGAGCAACGACCTACAATGAGCAGTTCTTC. Protein sequence: CASSQKTSGATTYNEQFF.

This clonotype was counted at least ten times. V gene TRBV20-1 combines with J gene TRBJ2-4; D possibly corresponds to TRBD2 (6 bases). Between the trimmed V and J ends, which lost 4 bases and 0 bases, there was a span of 13 bases. Germline-derived CDR1 and CDR2 are DFQATT and SNEGSKA (reference sequence). The CDR3 covers 15 residues. CDR3 nucleotides: TGCAGTGCTATTGCTATAGCGGTAGCCAAAAACATTCAGTACTTC. Its translation is CSAIAIAVAKNIQYF.

Notes on this clonotype: At one end the junction does not follow the germline gene, possibly because of a read error. The chain joins TRBV11-3 to TRBJ1-6; 7 bases map to TRBD1. The CDR3 has 14 amino acids. Germline lookup yields CDR1 SGHNT and CDR2 YENEEA. CDR3 in DNA: TGTGCCAGCAGCTCGACAGGGACGGATTCCCCCCTCCACTTT. Translated, it gives CASSSTGTDSPLHF.

This clonotype was observed at least ten times. The chain combines TRBV5-5 with TRBJ2-2; TRBD2 is a possible D gene (5 bases). The V end lost 1 base, the J end lost 7 bases, and 11 bases lay between the germline ends. The V gene's germline CDR1 is SGHKS and CDR2 YYEKEE (reference sequence). This CDR3 spans 14 amino acids. The CDR3 nucleotides read TGTGCCAGCAGCTTGACGGGGAACGGCGGGGAGCTGTTTTTT. Amino acids: CASSLTGNGGELFF.

Many counts were recorded for this clonotype. This sequence joins TRBV12-3 or TRBV12-4 and TRBJ2-1; 12 bases agree with TRBD1. The CDR3 has 15 amino acids. J gave up 7 bases and V 6 bases, and 7 bases lay outside the gene matches. CDR3 protein: CASSSGTGGWNEQFF. The CDR3 region has the DNA TGTGCCAGCAGCTCCGGGACAGGGGGCTGGAATGAGCAGTTCTTC.

This clonotype was recorded many times. This chain uses TRBV29-1 with TRBJ1-2; D not resolved. Between the trimmed V and J ends, which lost 2 bases and 2 bases, there was a span of 6 bases. The CDR3 length is 12 residues. Germline V gives CDR1 SQVTM, CDR2 ANQGSEA. In DNA form, the CDR3 reads TGCAGCGTTGAATTGGGGAACTATGGCTACACCTTC. It yields the protein CSVELGNYGYTF. Looking up the rest from reference TRBV29-1 and TRBJ1-2 gives the full variable domain: SAVISQKPSRDICQRGTSLTIQCQVDSQVTMMFWYRQQPGQSLTLIATANQGSEATYESGFVIDKFPISRPNLTFSTLTVSNMSPEDSSIYLCSVELGNYGYTFGSGTRLTVV.

This clonotype has only a few counts. DNA for the CDR3: TGTGCCAGCAGCTTAGTAGACAGGGTGGGGGCTAGCGGGTACAATGAGCAGTTCTTC. Amino acids: CASSLVDRVGASGYNEQFF. This chain uses TRBV11-1 with TRBJ2-1; D is perhaps TRBD2 (8 bases). The V end was cut by 1 base, the J end by 4 bases, with 23 bases between. The CDR3 extends over 19 amino acids. The V gene's germline CDR1 is SGHAT and CDR2 FQDESV (reference sequence).

This clonotype has ten or more counts. The chain is built from TRBV3-1 and TRBJ2-1; TRBD2 agrees at 10 bases. Trimming cost V 0 bases and J 9 bases; bases outside gene matches: 5. Germline V gene data show CDR1 as LGHDT and CDR2 as YNNKEL (reference sequence). This CDR3 region has 15 residues. The CDR3 sequence: CASSQDLSGRGEQFF. The DNA of the CDR3 is TGTGCCAGCAGCCAAGATTTAAGCGGGAGGGGTGAGCAGTTCTTC.

This clonotype was observed many times. This chain links TRBV5-1 with TRBJ2-7; D ambiguous. Trimming removed 0 bases from V and 6 bases from J, with 10 bases in between. Germline lookup yields CDR1 SGHRS and CDR2 YFSETQ. This CDR3 region has 13 residues. CDR3 DNA sequence: TGCGCCAGCAGCTTGGACTACCTCTCCGAGCAGTACTTC. It specifies CASSLDYLSEQYF.

The J gene is TRBJ2-2, the V gene TRBV27, with a possible D match to TRBD2 (6 bases). In germline, CDR1 is MNHEY, CDR2 SMNVEV (reference sequence). This CDR3 is built from 15 residues. The V end was cut by 8 bases, the J end by 3 bases, with 16 bases between. CDR3 protein: CASPWRGRDTGELFF. The CDR3 bases are TGTGCCAGCCCATGGCGGGGCAGGGACACCGGGGAGCTGTTTTTT.

This clonotype was recorded many times. The chain combines TRBV12-3 or TRBV12-4 with TRBJ2-4, with TRBD1 matching over 8 bases. After removal of 6 bases from V and 6 bases from J, the junction contained 10 bases not matched to a gene. This CDR3 is built from 15 residues. The CDR3 nucleotides read TGTGCCAGCAGCGCAGGGGGCGCTGGGGTAAACATTCAGTACTTC. Protein sequence: CASSAGGAGVNIQYF.

This clonotype was seen a few times. The V call is TRBV28, the J call TRBJ2-2, with D tentatively TRBD2 (6 bases). Germline values: CDR1 MDHEN, CDR2 SYDVKM. CDR3 length: 14 amino acids. Trimming removed 5 bases from V and 6 bases from J, with 13 bases in between. The CDR3 is CASSQTSLPGELFF. In DNA, the CDR3 is TGTGCCAGCAGTCAGACTAGTCTACCCGGGGAGCTGTTTTTT.

This clonotype appeared many times. V gene TRBV10-2 combines with J gene TRBJ1-5; 7 nucleotides line up with TRBD1. Germline loops: CDR1 WSHSY, CDR2 SAAADI. The ends lost 6 bases at V and 7 bases at J; junction bases unmatched: 12. This CDR3 region has 15 residues. The CDR3 region has the DNA TGCGCCAGCAGGGAAGACAGGGCGAGCGGACAGCCCCAGCATTTT. Amino acid sequence: CASREDRASGQPQHF.

The V and J genes are TRBV13 and TRBJ2-1, with D possibly TRBD2 on 6 matching bases. The CDR3 covers 14 residues. From germline, CDR1 is PRHDT and CDR2 FYEKMQ (reference sequence). With 6 bases removed from V and 3 bases from J, the gap between germline ends came to 12 bases. The CDR3 loop reads CASRMSGDYNEQFF. CDR3 DNA sequence: TGTGCCAGCAGGATGTCGGGGGACTACAATGAGCAGTTCTTC.

This clonotype was counted a few times. The chain employs TRBV20-1 and TRBJ2-1, with D perhaps matching TRBD1 (6 bases). V lost 4 bases to trimming and J lost 1 base, with 17 bases between them. The length of the CDR3 is 16 residues. Germline-derived CDR1 and CDR2 are DFQATT and SNEGSKA (reference sequence). DNA for the CDR3: TGCAGTGCTAATAAACAGGGTATTAGTTCCTACAATGAGCAGTTCTTC. This gives the protein CSANKQGISSYNEQFF.

The table lists this clonotype with a few counts. The V gene is TRBV6-2 or TRBV6-3, the J gene TRBJ1-2; no definite D call. The germline V gene has CDR1 MNHEY and CDR2 SVGEGT. V was clipped by 0 bases and J by 10 bases, with 18 bases between them. This CDR3 has 15 amino acids. The DNA of the CDR3 is TGTGCCAGCAGTTACTCGAAATCCCCAGTCGGGCTCTACACCTTC. Residues: CASSYSKSPVGLYTF.

In this sample, this clonotype turned up a few times. This chain connects TRBV19 to TRBJ1-5, with TRBD1 matching 8 bases. The CDR3 length is 16 residues. The germline CDR1 and CDR2 sequences are LNHDA and SQIVND (reference sequence). V shed 7 bases and J 0 bases; nucleotides not matched to a gene: 8. CDR3 nucleotide sequence: TGTGCCAGTACCAAAGGACAGGGAGTTAGCAATCAGCCCCAGCATTTT. As protein: CASTKGQGVSNQPQHF.

The rearrangement links TRBV12-3 or TRBV12-4 to TRBJ2-1, with TRBD2 matching over 7 bases. The CDR3 is 16 amino acids. The J segment lost 7 bases and the V segment lost 4 bases, leaving 13 bases of the junction unmatched. For the CDR3, the DNA is TGTGCCAGCAGTTCGCAGCGGGAAATGAGTAGGAATGAGCAGTTCTTC. It yields the protein CASSSQREMSRNEQFF.

The chain combines TRBV10-3 with TRBJ2-2; D ambiguous. The CDR3 sequence is 16 residues long. Germline CDR1 and CDR2: ENHRY and SYGVKD. Trimming removed 0 bases from V and 0 bases from J, with 8 bases in between. In DNA, the CDR3 is TGTGCCATCAGTGAGTCTTGGGGTTCGAACACCGGGGAGCTGTTTTTT. Amino acid sequence: CAISESWGSNTGELFF.

This sequence joins TRBV19 and TRBJ2-3; tentative D call: TRBD2 (6 bases). Germline CDR1 is LNHDA and CDR2 is SQIVND (reference sequence). The CDR3 is made up of 15 amino acids. V lost 6 bases and J 6 bases, leaving 19 bases between the germline ends. Here the CDR3 reads CASRRGLSRGDTQYF. CDR3 bases: TGTGCCAGTAGGCGCGGACTCAGCCGGGGGGATACGCAGTATTTT.

Only a few counts were recorded for this clonotype. The chain joins TRBV7-8 to TRBJ2-7; 7 bases agree with TRBD1. With 5 bases clipped from V and 6 bases from J, the junction kept 10 bases outside the gene matches. CDR1 and CDR2 from the germline V gene are SGHVS and FQNEAQ. This CDR3 is built from 14 residues. CDR3 sequence reads: CASSETRGTAEQYF. The CDR3 DNA is TGTGCCAGCAGCGAAACAAGGGGGACAGCCGAGCAGTACTTC.

The V call is TRBV15, the J call TRBJ2-5; D unclear. The CDR3 contains 14 residues. Trimming took 0 bases from V and 13 from J, leaving 18 bases between them. The germline V gene encodes CDR1 LNHNV and CDR2 YYDKDF (reference sequence). The CDR3 loop reads CATSRDGLEPKTYF. The CDR3 region has the DNA TGTGCCACCAGCAGAGATGGGTTGGAGCCAAAAACGTACTTC.